Below are 17 T cell receptor beta chains sequenced from a single sample in a study of T cell responses to AZD1222 COVID-19 vaccine. Method: immunoSEQ multiplex PCR; TCRdb's copy keeps in-frame clones and lacks some. The data hold just under 150,000 clones, with about 86% observed a single time. This sample comprised peripheral blood, obtained 28 days after the second AZD1222 dose. These receptors all stem from an adult who received the AZD1222 COVID-19 vaccine.

The chain couples TRBV4-1 to TRBJ1-6, with a possible D match to TRBD1 (5 bases). Trimming removed 2 bases from V and 8 bases from J, with 13 bases in between. The germline V gene encodes CDR1 MGHRA and CDR2 YSYEKL. This CDR3 has 15 residues. CDR3 sequence reads: CASSQPGRRDSPLHF. The CDR3 DNA follows: TGCGCCAGCAGCCAACCGGGACGGAGAGATTCACCCCTCCACTTT.

The chain employs TRBV6-4 and TRBJ1-4; the D gene is possibly TRBD1 (6 bases). V lost 9 bases and J 2 bases, leaving 10 bases between the germline ends. Germline V gene data show CDR1 as MRHNA and CDR2 as SNTAGT. The CDR3 has 13 residues. CDR3 protein: CARPTGTNEKLFF. The CDR3, as DNA: TGTGCCAGACCCACAGGGACTAATGAAAAACTGTTTTTT.

This clone was seen only a few times. The chain recombines TRBV29-1 with TRBJ1-1; D uncertain. Germline CDR1 is SQVTM and CDR2 is ANQGSEA. Trimming took 3 bases from V and 3 from J, leaving 8 bases between them. This CDR3 has 12 amino acids. The CDR3 reads CSVDQEYTEAFF. CDR3 coding DNA: TGCAGCGTTGATCAGGAGTACACTGAAGCTTTCTTT.

This chain connects TRBV4-2 to TRBJ1-5; no clear D gene. Germline V CDR1 and CDR2: LGHNA, YNFKEQ. This CDR3 is 12 amino acids long. V was shortened by 1 base and J by 2 bases, with 0 bases between the two germline ends. The CDR3 loop is CASSQGNQPQHF. CDR3 DNA: TGTGCCAGCAGCCAAGGCAATCAGCCCCAGCATTTT.

This chain joins TRBV11-3 and TRBJ2-3; 10 nucleotides align to TRBD2. The CDR3 spans 15 residues. V dropped 3 bases and J dropped 5; count of bases not matched to a gene: 5. The germline CDR1 and CDR2 sequences are SGHNT and YENEEA. In nucleotides, the CDR3 is TGTGCCAGCAGCTTCGGGACTAGCGAGGGAGATACGCAGTATTTT. It is translated as CASSFGTSEGDTQYF.

The rearrangement joins TRBV14 to TRBJ1-1; D is perhaps TRBD1 (6 bases). V was shortened by 5 bases and J by 4 bases, with 14 bases between the two germline ends. Germline V gene data show CDR1 as SGHDN and CDR2 as FVKESK. CDR3 size: 14 residues. Here the CDR3 reads CASSAQARGTEAFF. The DNA for the CDR3 is TGTGCCAGCAGCGCACAGGCCAGGGGCACTGAAGCTTTCTTT. Variable domain in full (rest from reference TRBV14 and TRBJ1-1): EAGVTQFPSHSVIEKGQTVTLRCDPISGHDNLYWYRRVMGKEIKFLLHFVKESKQDESGMPNNRFLAERTGGTYSTLKVQPAELEDSGVYFCASSAQARGTEAFFGQGTRLTVV.

This clone was recorded once. The chain recombines TRBV10-3 with TRBJ2-3; TRBD2 aligns across 8 bases. The length of the CDR3 is 13 residues. V trimming: 11 bases; J trimming: 5 bases; junction bases outside the gene matches: 9. Germline CDR1 reads ENHRY; CDR2 reads SYGVKD. For the CDR3, the DNA is TGTGCCTTTCGCGGGCGGGGGGAAGATACGCAGTATTTT. It yields the protein CAFRGRGEDTQYF.

The chain couples TRBV5-4 to TRBJ1-6; D is undetermined. With 4 bases removed from V and 0 bases from J, the gap between germline ends came to 14 bases. This CDR3 spans 17 amino acids. Germline V lookup: CDR1 SGHNT, CDR2 YYREEE (reference sequence). The DNA of the CDR3 is TGTGCCAGCAGCCCGGACCTTCAAAGCTCCTATAATTCACCCCTCCACTTT. Amino acids: CASSPDLQSSYNSPLHF.

This chain connects TRBV27 to TRBJ2-1, with a weak D call TRBD2 (5 bases). The CDR3 totals 13 residues. CDR1 MNHEY and CDR2 SMNVEV come from the germline V gene (reference sequence). The ends were cut back, 5 bases at V and 3 bases at J, with 8 bases in the middle. CDR3 region: CASSTGYYNEQFF. In DNA form, the CDR3 reads TGTGCCAGCAGTACGGGATACTACAATGAGCAGTTCTTC.

In this sample, this clone turned up a few times. The genes are TRBV6-2 or TRBV6-3 and TRBJ2-5, with TRBD1 matching over 7 bases. The CDR3 spans 15 residues. The germline CDR1 and CDR2 sequences are MNHEY and SVGEGT. With 4 bases clipped from V and 5 bases from J, the junction kept 10 bases outside the gene matches. The CDR3 sequence is CASSLGRGRDETQYF. CDR3 in DNA: TGTGCCAGCAGTTTGGGTAGGGGGCGAGATGAGACCCAGTACTTC.

The chain employs TRBV29-1 and TRBJ2-1, with 8 bases fitting TRBD1. Germline CDR1 reads SQVTM; CDR2 reads ANQGSEA. CDR3 length equals 17 residues. Germline trimming cut 4 bases from V and 7 bases from J; bases unmatched to any gene: 18. The CDR3 loop is CSVGTPAWQGARNEQFF. In DNA, the CDR3 is TGCAGCGTTGGAACCCCTGCCTGGCAGGGGGCGCGGAATGAGCAGTTCTTC.

The chain employs TRBV5-1 and TRBJ2-1, with a tentative D call TRBD2 (6 bases). This CDR3 is 13 amino acids long. Trimming stripped 0 bases from V and 7 bases from J, with 8 bases between. The germline gives CDR1 SGHRS, CDR2 YFSETQ. CDR3 loop: CASSLARGNEQFF. The CDR3 region has the DNA TGCGCCAGCAGCTTGGCCCGGGGGAATGAGCAGTTCTTC. The full variable domain, rest sourced from reference TRBV5-1 and TRBJ2-1, is KAGVTQTPRYLIKTRGQQVTLSCSPISGHRSVSWYQQTPGQGLQFLFEYFSETQRNKGNFPGRFSGRQFSNSRSEMNVSTLELGDSALYLCASSLARGNEQFFGPGTRLTVL.

The chain is built from TRBV6-6 and TRBJ1-4, with a weak D call TRBD1 (5 bases). The V end lost 6 bases, the J end lost 4 bases, and 9 bases lay between the germline ends. This CDR3 has 13 amino acids. Germline V gives CDR1 MNHNY, CDR2 SVGAGI (reference sequence). Written as DNA, the CDR3 is TGTGCCAGCAGGGACATATTTAATGAAAAACTGTTTTTT. As protein: CASRDIFNEKLFF.

V gene TRBV24-1 combines with J gene TRBJ1-5, with 8 positions matching TRBD1. The CDR3 consists of 16 residues. V shed 9 bases and J 3 bases; nucleotides not matched to a gene: 12. Germline CDR1 KGHDR, CDR2 SFDVKD. CDR3 coding DNA: TGTGCCACCGGGAGAGGGACAGGACTTAACAATCAGCCCCAGCATTTT. Translated, it gives CATGRGTGLNNQPQHF.

CDR3 sequence (DNA): TGTGCCAGCAGCTTAGGTGGGGGCAATGAGCAGTTCTTC. It codes for CASSLGGGNEQFF. This chain joins TRBV11-2 and TRBJ2-1, with D perhaps assigned TRBD1 or TRBD2 (5 bases each). V was clipped by 1 base and J by 6 bases, with 7 bases between them. Germline V gene data show CDR1 as SGHAT and CDR2 as FQNNGV. The length of the CDR3 is 13 residues. Full variable domain (remainder filled in from reference TRBV11-2 and TRBJ2-1): EAGVAQSPRYKIIEKRQSVAFWCNPISGHATLYWYQQILGQGPKLLIQFQNNGVVDDSQLPKDRFSAERLKGVDSTLKIQPAKLEDSAVYLCASSLGGGNEQFFGPGTRLTVL.

The chain links TRBV4-1 to TRBJ2-3; 9 bases align to TRBD1. CDR1 MGHRA and CDR2 YSYEKL come from the germline V gene. The trim removed 4 bases at V and 6 bases at J, leaving 8 bases unmatched. The CDR3 spans 15 residues. Here the CDR3 DNA reads TGCGCCAGCAGCCGCAGACAGGGGGAGGTGGATACGCAGTATTTT. Amino acid sequence: CASSRRQGEVDTQYF.

J is TRBJ2-1 and V is TRBV3-1 (or the pseudogene TRBV3-2), with D possibly being TRBD1 (5 bases). The germline V and J ends were trimmed by 4 bases and 7 bases, with 17 bases remaining between them. This CDR3 has 15 amino acids. Germline values: CDR1 LGHDT, CDR2 YNNKEL (reference sequence). The CDR3, as DNA: TGTGCCAGCAGCCCCCTGGGGCGGAGTTGGAATGAGCAGTTCTTC. This gives the protein CASSPLGRSWNEQFF.